A selection of T cell receptor beta chains follows, all from one sample in a study of lymphopenia after photon versus proton radiotherapy. Libraries were prepared by immunoSEQ multiplex PCR; TCRdb keeps only in-frame clonotypes and omits some of them. The sample has approximately 40,000 clones, 86% seen once. Source: peripheral blood, taken from a patient treated with proton-based radiotherapy. All receptors derive from a woman between 65 and 79 years old with pancreatic cancer. Some clones in this sample may be carry-over from other donors' samples. Both conserved end residues are part of each CDR3. A D gene is named only where the DNA matches it firmly. For some rows the clone size is stated as once, few or many, or as a class when expanded; others skip it.

j_call: TRBJ1-2; d_call: TRBD1; v_call: TRBV9; clone_size: -; cdr3_aa: CASTPSGTDLSYGYTF; cdr3_nt: TGTGCCAGCACCCCATCCGGGACAGATCTTTCCTATGGCTACACCTTC
j_call: TRBJ1-4; d_call: TRBD1; v_call: TRBV7-2; clone_size: -; cdr3_aa: CASSLGGDSFEKLFF; cdr3_nt: TGTGCCAGCAGCTTAGGGGGGGACAGTTTTGAAAAACTGTTTTTT
j_call: TRBJ1-1; d_call: -; v_call: TRBV5-1; clone_size: -; cdr3_aa: CASSRIRTENTEAFF; cdr3_nt: TGCGCCAGCAGCCGAATTAGGACGGAGAACACTGAAGCTTTCTTT
j_call: TRBJ2-3; d_call: -; v_call: TRBV27; clone_size: few; cdr3_aa: CASSLRRDRRMHTQYF; cdr3_nt: TGTGCCAGCAGTCTACGACGGGACCGGAGAATGCATACGCAGTATTTT
j_call: TRBJ2-3; d_call: TRBD1; v_call: TRBV5-1; clone_size: -; cdr3_aa: CASSPGQGGDTQYF; cdr3_nt: TGCGCCAGCAGCCCAGGACAGGGAGGAGATACGCAGTATTTT
j_call: TRBJ2-3; d_call: -; v_call: TRBV10-3; clone_size: -; cdr3_aa: CAISESLRDTQYF; cdr3_nt: TGTGCCATCAGTGAGTCGTTAAGAGATACGCAGTATTTT
j_call: TRBJ2-3; d_call: -; v_call: TRBV29-1; clone_size: -; cdr3_aa: CSVDGLGADTQYF; cdr3_nt: TGCAGCGTTGATGGGCTGGGGGCAGATACGCAGTATTTT
j_call: TRBJ1-3; d_call: -; v_call: TRBV30; clone_size: -; cdr3_aa: CACQLSGNTIYF; cdr3_nt: TGTGCCTGTCAGTTGTCTGGAAACACCATATATTTT
j_call: TRBJ1-4; d_call: -; v_call: TRBV29-1; clone_size: -; cdr3_aa: CSVGDTGTEKLFF; cdr3_nt: TGCAGCGTTGGTGACACAGGGACCGAAAAACTGTTTTTT
j_call: TRBJ1-2; d_call: -; v_call: TRBV27; clone_size: -; cdr3_aa: CASSLISGAGRGYTF; cdr3_nt: TGTGCCAGCAGTTTAATTTCGGGGGCCGGTCGGGGCTACACCTTC
j_call: TRBJ1-1; d_call: TRBD1; v_call: TRBV28; clone_size: once; cdr3_aa: CASSLLDRTRAFF; cdr3_nt: TGTGCCAGCAGTTTACTGGACAGGACAAGGGCTTTCTTT
j_call: TRBJ1-2; d_call: -; v_call: TRBV7-9; clone_size: -; cdr3_aa: CAGSSGEGVDGYTF; cdr3_nt: TGTGCCGGCAGCTCGGGGGAGGGAGTTGATGGCTACACCTTC
j_call: TRBJ1-1; d_call: TRBD1; v_call: TRBV27; clone_size: -; cdr3_aa: CASSLSRGQQGAHRANTEAFF; cdr3_nt: TGTGCCAGCAGTTTATCGCGGGGGCAACAGGGGGCGCATCGTGCGAACACTGAAGCTTTCTTT
j_call: TRBJ2-7; d_call: -; v_call: TRBV6-1; clone_size: few; cdr3_aa: CASSGPGPDYEQYF; cdr3_nt: TGTGCCAGCAGTGGACCGGGACCTGACTACGAGCAGTACTTC
j_call: TRBJ2-2; d_call: -; v_call: TRBV19; clone_size: -; cdr3_aa: CASSYQGGDTGELFF; cdr3_nt: TGTGCCAGTAGTTACCAAGGGGGGGACACCGGGGAGCTGTTTTTT
j_call: TRBJ2-3; d_call: TRBD1; v_call: TRBV2; clone_size: once; cdr3_aa: CASSFDRGRTDTQYF; cdr3_nt: TGTGCCAGCAGTTTCGACAGGGGACGCACAGATACGCAGTATTTT
j_call: TRBJ2-3; d_call: -; v_call: TRBV6-1; clone_size: -; cdr3_aa: CASSEFTLGTDTQYF; cdr3_nt: TGTGCCAGCAGTGAATTCACCCTCGGGACAGATACGCAGTATTTT
j_call: TRBJ2-1; d_call: -; v_call: TRBV19; clone_size: -; cdr3_aa: CASSPGTAGSGEQFF; cdr3_nt: TGTGCCAGTAGTCCCGGGACAGCGGGTTCGGGTGAGCAGTTCTTC
j_call: TRBJ2-7; d_call: -; v_call: TRBV7-2; clone_size: -; cdr3_aa: CASSLLGGDEQYF; cdr3_nt: TGTGCCAGCAGCTTACTGGGAGGCGACGAGCAGTACTTC
j_call: TRBJ1-1; d_call: TRBD1; v_call: TRBV28; clone_size: -; cdr3_aa: CASKIPGQGLHTEAFF; cdr3_nt: TGTGCCAGCAAGATACCGGGACAGGGTTTACACACTGAAGCTTTCTTT
j_call: TRBJ2-7; d_call: -; v_call: TRBV6-5; clone_size: -; cdr3_aa: CASSYRYEQYF; cdr3_nt: TGTGCCAGCAGTTATCGGTACGAGCAGTACTTC
j_call: TRBJ2-3; d_call: TRBD1; v_call: TRBV11-2; clone_size: -; cdr3_aa: CASSLDYAGGDTQYF; cdr3_nt: TGTGCCAGCAGCTTAGATTATGCAGGGGGAGATACGCAGTATTTT
j_call: TRBJ2-6; d_call: -; v_call: TRBV6-4; clone_size: few; cdr3_aa: CASSPGPGANVLTF; cdr3_nt: TGTGCCAGCAGTCCAGGTCCCGGGGCCAACGTCCTGACTTTC
j_call: TRBJ2-1; d_call: -; v_call: TRBV30; clone_size: once; cdr3_aa: CAWSTGVSYNEQFF; cdr3_nt: TGTGCCTGGAGTACGGGGGTCTCCTACAATGAGCAGTTCTTC
j_call: TRBJ1-5; d_call: -; v_call: TRBV19; clone_size: -; cdr3_aa: CASSIGWGPGGNQPQHF; cdr3_nt: TGTGCCAGTAGTATAGGGTGGGGGCCCGGTGGCAATCAGCCCCAGCATTTT
j_call: TRBJ2-7; d_call: -; v_call: TRBV7-9; clone_size: -; cdr3_aa: CASSISTVGGVTYEQYF; cdr3_nt: TGTGCCAGCAGCATATCCACCGTAGGGGGTGTTACCTACGAGCAGTACTTC
j_call: TRBJ2-3; d_call: TRBD1; v_call: TRBV6-1; clone_size: few; cdr3_aa: CASSDPGGLFTDTQYF; cdr3_nt: TGTGCCAGCAGTGACCCAGGGGGTCTTTTCACGGATACGCAGTATTTT
j_call: TRBJ2-7; d_call: TRBD2; v_call: TRBV5-1; clone_size: -; cdr3_aa: CASSLQREREQYF; cdr3_nt: TGCGCCAGCAGCTTGCAGCGGGAGAGAGAGCAGTACTTC
j_call: TRBJ2-1; d_call: -; v_call: TRBV30; clone_size: -; cdr3_aa: CAVGYNEQFF; cdr3_nt: TGTGCCGTAGGATACAATGAGCAGTTCTTC
j_call: TRBJ2-2; d_call: -; v_call: TRBV11-2; clone_size: once; cdr3_aa: CASRRGGELFF; cdr3_nt: TGTGCCAGCAGACGTGGGGGGGAGCTGTTTTTT
j_call: TRBJ2-1; d_call: -; v_call: TRBV5-1; clone_size: -; cdr3_aa: CASRQDRNNEQFF; cdr3_nt: TGCGCCAGCAGGCAAGACAGAAACAATGAGCAGTTCTTC
j_call: TRBJ2-3; d_call: -; v_call: TRBV11-2; clone_size: -; cdr3_aa: CASSPDQGSTDTQYF; cdr3_nt: TGTGCCAGCAGCCCGGACCAGGGGAGCACAGATACGCAGTATTTT
j_call: TRBJ2-1; d_call: TRBD2; v_call: TRBV7-2; clone_size: -; cdr3_aa: CASSVWSGGSDEQFF; cdr3_nt: TGTGCCAGCAGCGTCTGGAGTGGCGGGAGCGATGAGCAGTTCTTC
j_call: TRBJ1-1; d_call: -; v_call: TRBV9; clone_size: -; cdr3_aa: CASSPTSRWETEAFF; cdr3_nt: TGTGCCAGCAGCCCGACGTCCCGCTGGGAAACTGAAGCTTTCTTT
j_call: TRBJ1-4; d_call: -; v_call: TRBV15; clone_size: -; cdr3_aa: CATSRGPEEKLFF; cdr3_nt: TGTGCCACCAGCAGGGGCCCGGAGGAAAAACTGTTTTTT
j_call: TRBJ1-1; d_call: -; v_call: TRBV19; clone_size: -; cdr3_aa: CASSIEGRSEAFF; cdr3_nt: TGTGCCAGTAGTATAGAGGGAAGGTCTGAAGCTTTCTTT